This passage covers 17 T cell receptor beta chains from one sample sequenced in a study of T cell changes during pregnancy in multiple sclerosis. Profiled with immunoSEQ multiplex PCR; TCRdb holds only in-frame clones, not every one. The repertoire holds roughly 64,000 clones, with approximately 96% as singletons. Sequenced here: CD8+ T cells from peripheral blood mononuclear cells, sampled after pregnancy. The receptors were sampled from a female donor with multiple sclerosis, enrolled in a pregnancy study.

V gene TRBV28 combines with J gene TRBJ2-7, with TRBD2 matching 12 bases. The CDR3 contains 15 residues. V was clipped by 3 bases and J by 5 bases; unmatched bases: 5. The germline V gene has CDR1 MDHEN and CDR2 SYDVKM. CDR3 amino acids: CASSFRTSGTDEQYF. In DNA form, the CDR3 reads TGTGCCAGCAGTTTTCGGACTAGCGGGACGGACGAGCAGTACTTC.

The V and J genes are TRBV28 and TRBJ2-3; the D gene is possibly TRBD1 (5 bases). V dropped 5 bases and J dropped 4 bases, with 13 bases sitting between them. CDR1 is MDHEN, CDR2 SYDVKM, per germline. This CDR3 comprises 14 residues. CDR3 DNA sequence: TGTGCCAGCAGTGGGGCGCCAGCCGCAGATACGCAGTATTTT. Amino acids: CASSGAPAADTQYF.

The chain links TRBV28 to TRBJ2-1; 9 bases line up with TRBD2. The CDR3 runs 16 residues. The V gene end was trimmed by 3 bases and the J gene end by 4 bases; junction bases not matched to a gene: 7. Per the germline V gene, CDR1 is MDHEN and CDR2 is SYDVKM. The CDR3 spells CASSFWASGTYNEQFF. The CDR3 DNA is TGTGCCAGCAGTTTTTGGGCTAGCGGGACATACAATGAGCAGTTCTTC.

Here the CDR3 DNA reads TGTGCCAGCAGCCTGCGGACAGGGGATCAAACTCCCAGCTACAATGAGCAGTTCTTC. Its translation: CASSLRTGDQTPSYNEQFF. This chain uses TRBV7-9 with TRBJ2-1; 9 bases agree with TRBD1. Looked up from germline, CDR1 is SEHNR and CDR2 is FQNEAQ (reference sequence). The CDR3 is made up of 19 amino acids. The V gene end was trimmed by 5 bases and the J gene end by 3 bases; junction bases not matched to a gene: 17.

V gene TRBV19 combines with J gene TRBJ2-7; TRBD2 matches at 7 bases. Germline V gene lookup returns CDR1 LNHDA and CDR2 SQIVND (reference sequence). The V segment lost 5 bases and the J segment 1 base; nucleotides outside the gene matches: 2. CDR3 length equals 13 residues. CDR3 in amino acids: CASSAGRSYEQYF. CDR3 nucleotide sequence: TGTGCCAGTAGTGCCGGGAGGTCCTACGAGCAGTACTTC.

This clone appeared many times. This chain joins TRBV28 and TRBJ2-7, with TRBD1 matching over 8 bases. This CDR3 contains 16 residues. The V and J ends lost 3 bases and 2 bases, in that order; junction bases with no gene match: 9. Germline assignment: CDR1 MDHEN and CDR2 SYDVKM. The CDR3 sequence: CASSLPGTGDTYEQYF. For the CDR3, the DNA is TGTGCCAGCAGTTTGCCCGGGACAGGCGATACCTACGAGCAGTACTTC.

The J gene is TRBJ1-1, the V gene TRBV28, with D possibly TRBD1 on 5 matching bases. V lost 1 base and J 9 bases, leaving 12 bases between the germline ends. From germline, CDR1 is MDHEN and CDR2 SYDVKM. There are 13 residues in the CDR3. The CDR3 reads CASSLSGGSQAFF. The CDR3 nucleotides read TGTGCCAGCAGTTTATCGGGGGGGTCCCAAGCTTTCTTT.

The J gene is TRBJ2-7, the V gene TRBV15, with a possible D match to TRBD2 (6 bases). Per germline, CDR1 LNHNV and CDR2 YYDKDF (reference sequence). This CDR3 region has 14 residues. V was trimmed by 5 bases and J by 4 bases, leaving 15 bases between them. CDR3 DNA sequence: TGTGCCACCAGCTTAGGAGGGAACAGGTACGAGCAGTACTTC. Its translation: CATSLGGNRYEQYF.

The V call is TRBV11-2, the J call TRBJ2-7, with 7 bases that match TRBD1. Germline loops: CDR1 SGHAT, CDR2 FQNNGV. V was pared by 6 bases and J by 2 bases, with 4 bases of the junction left unmatched. CDR3 length equals 13 residues. The CDR3 sequence: CASSLGTAYEQYF. The CDR3 DNA sequence: TGTGCCAGCAGTCTCGGGACAGCCTACGAGCAGTACTTC.

The rearrangement uses TRBV14 and TRBJ2-1, with D perhaps TRBD2 (6 bases). Per germline, CDR1 SGHDN and CDR2 FVKESK. The CDR3 extends over 12 amino acids. V lost 9 bases and J 9 bases, leaving 15 bases between the germline ends. This chain's CDR3 is CARPPGGSEQFF. The CDR3, as DNA: TGTGCCAGGCCGCCCGGAGGGAGTGAGCAGTTCTTC.

This clone was counted once. This chain uses TRBV27 with TRBJ2-5; possible D gene TRBD2, 5 bases. Gene TRBJ2-7 matches the end of the DNA better, so the J call may be wrong. Germline V gene sequence: CDR1 MNHEY, CDR2 SMNVEV (reference sequence). CDR3 length equals 13 residues. For the CDR3, the DNA is TGTGCCAGCAGTCCTGGACTGAGCTACGAGCAGTACTTC. This encodes CASSPGLSYEQYF.

This clone was counted a single time. This chain uses TRBV28 with TRBJ1-4; 7 positions match TRBD1. After removal of 8 bases from V and 7 bases from J, the junction contained 7 bases not matched to a gene. From germline, CDR1 is MDHEN and CDR2 SYDVKM. The CDR3 contains 13 residues. In DNA, the CDR3 is TGTGCCAGCGCCCTGACAGGGCTTGAAAAACTGTTTTTT. It codes for CASALTGLEKLFF.

The rearrangement uses TRBV5-4 and TRBJ2-5, with D unclear. The CDR3 extends over 13 amino acids. The germline V and J ends were trimmed by 2 bases and 3 bases, with 8 bases remaining between them. In germline, CDR1 is SGHNT, CDR2 YYREEE (reference sequence). CDR3 residues: CASSFPPEETQYF. The CDR3 nucleotides read TGTGCCAGCAGCTTCCCCCCCGAAGAGACCCAGTACTTC.

The chain carries TRBV15 and TRBJ2-7; 12 bases align to TRBD1. CDR1 and CDR2 (germline): LNHNV, YYDKDF (reference sequence). The CDR3 sequence is 15 residues long. The junction had 5 bases not matched to a gene; V was cut back by 5 bases and J by 3 bases. The CDR3 DNA is TGTGCCACCAGCCGAGGGACAGGGGGCCTCTACGAGCAGTACTTC. As protein: CATSRGTGGLYEQYF. Based on the CDR3 plus reference TRBV15 and TRBJ2-7, the full variable domain is DAMVIQNPRYQVTQFGKPVTLSCSQTLNHNVMYWYQQKSSQAPKLLFHYYDKDFNNEADTPDNFQSRRPNTSFCFLDIRSPGLGDTAMYLCATSRGTGGLYEQYFGPGTRLTVT.

The chain recombines TRBV5-3 with TRBJ1-5; a possible D gene is TRBD1 (5 bases). TRBV5-3 is designated an ORF whose function remains uncertain. The CDR3 is made up of 19 amino acids. V shed 4 bases and J shed 0 bases, with 23 bases lying between them. CDR3 coding DNA: TGTGCCAGAAGCGGGTGTCGGGGCGCGGGGTACATTAGCAATCAGCCCCAGCATTTT. Translating it yields CARSGCRGAGYISNQPQHF.

The V call is TRBV15, the J call TRBJ2-7; D is possibly TRBD2 (5 bases). Germline V gene data show CDR1 as LNHNV and CDR2 as YYDKDF (reference sequence). The V and J ends lost 6 bases and 1 base respectively, with 10 bases between them. The CDR3 has 13 amino acids. CDR3 residues: CATRAVQSYEQYF. The CDR3 nucleotides read TGTGCCACCAGAGCGGTACAGTCCTACGAGCAGTACTTC.

The V gene is TRBV6-5, the J gene TRBJ2-5; TRBD2 matches 10 bases. The J call may be wrong; the DNA end is better matched by TRBJ2-7. This CDR3 region has 15 residues. Germline CDR1 reads MNHEY; CDR2 reads SVGAGI. Here the CDR3 reads CASSYVAGGTDEQYF. CDR3 nucleotides: TGTGCCAGCAGTTACGTAGCGGGAGGAACGGACGAGCAGTACTTC.